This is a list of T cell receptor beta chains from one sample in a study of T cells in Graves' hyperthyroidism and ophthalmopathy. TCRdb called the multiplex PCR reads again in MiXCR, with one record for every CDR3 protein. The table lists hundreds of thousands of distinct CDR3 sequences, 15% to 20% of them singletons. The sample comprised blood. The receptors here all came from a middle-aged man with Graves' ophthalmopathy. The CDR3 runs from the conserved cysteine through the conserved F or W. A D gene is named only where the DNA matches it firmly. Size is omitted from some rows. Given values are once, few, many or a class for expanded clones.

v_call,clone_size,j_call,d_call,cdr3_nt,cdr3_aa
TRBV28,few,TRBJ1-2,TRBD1,TGTGCCAGCAGATCGGAGGGGGCATTCCGCTATGGCTACACCTTC,CASRSEGAFRYGYTF
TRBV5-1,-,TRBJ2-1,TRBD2,TGCGCCAGCAGCTTGGCGGGACTAGCGGGAAACAATGAGCAGTTCTTC,CASSLAGLAGNNEQFF
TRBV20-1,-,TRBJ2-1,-,TGCAGTGTTAGGGCCCCGTATCCCTACAATGAGCAGTTCTTC,CSVRAPYPYNEQFF
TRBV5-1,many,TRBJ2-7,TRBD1,TGCGCCAGCAGCTCACGACAGGGGCTTCCGTACGAGCAGTACTTC,CASSSRQGLPYEQYF
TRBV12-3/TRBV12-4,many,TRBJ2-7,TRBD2,TGTGCCAGCAGCTCCTCCTCCGGGACTAGCGTGTACGAGCAGTACTTC,CASSSSSGTSVYEQYF
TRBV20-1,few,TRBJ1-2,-,TGCAGTGCTAGGTCAGGGGCTAGCCTCTATGGCTACACCTTC,CSARSGASLYGYTF
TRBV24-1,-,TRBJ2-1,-,TGTGCCACCAGTGACCCAAGGGAGAGTCTCGATGAGCAGTTCTTC,CATSDPRESLDEQFF
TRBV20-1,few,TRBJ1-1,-,TGCAGTGCTAAGTCCGGGTCAGGCACTGAAGCTTTCTTT,CSAKSGSGTEAFF
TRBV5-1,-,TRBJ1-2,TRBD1,TGCGCCAGCAGCGTACAGGGGCATGATGGCTACACCTTC,CASSVQGHDGYTF
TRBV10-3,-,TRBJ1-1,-,TGTGCCATCAGTGAGCGGGACGGACTTGAAGCTTTCTTT,CAISERDGLEAFF
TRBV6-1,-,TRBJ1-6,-,TGTGCCAGCAGTCCCCTTGCCAACCCCTCCTATAATTCACCCCTCCACTTT,CASSPLANPSYNSPLHF
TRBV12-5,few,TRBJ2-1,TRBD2,TGTGCTAGTGGTTTGGCTGCACTAGCGGGGGTTCTGTACAATGAGCAGTTCTTC,CASGLAALAGVLYNEQFF
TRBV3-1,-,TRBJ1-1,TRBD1,TGTGCCAGCAGCCCGAGGGACAGATACACTGAAGCTTTCTTT,CASSPRDRYTEAFF
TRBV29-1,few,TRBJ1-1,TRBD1,TGCAGCGTTGAGGATACCTTGGGGACAGGGAACTTGGGCACTGAAGCTTTCTTT,CSVEDTLGTGNLGTEAFF
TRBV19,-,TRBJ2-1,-,TGTGCCAGTAGCACCCTAGCCAAGGAGCAGTTCTTC,CASSTLAKEQFF
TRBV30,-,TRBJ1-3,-,TGTGCCTGGAAGGTCTCGGGTTTCTCTGGAAACACCATATATTTT,CAWKVSGFSGNTIYF
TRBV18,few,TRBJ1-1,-,TGTGCCAGCTCACCGGACGGGACTGTGAACACTGAAGCTTTCTTT,CASSPDGTVNTEAFF
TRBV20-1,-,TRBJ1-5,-,TGCAGTGCCCTCTACATGGGGGGAAATCAGCCCCAGCATTTT,CSALYMGGNQPQHF
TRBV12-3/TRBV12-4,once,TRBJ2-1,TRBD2,TGTGCCAGCAGTTTAGTCGGGGGGGCCGGTAATGAGCAGTTCTTC,CASSLVGGAGNEQFF
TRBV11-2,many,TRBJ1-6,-,TGTGCCAGCAGCTCCCTGGTGCGGACGAATTCACCCCTCCACTTT,CASSSLVRTNSPLHF
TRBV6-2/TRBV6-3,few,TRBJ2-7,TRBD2,TGTGCCAGCAGGTCTGGGGGACCCGGGACTAGCGCGCCCACGTTTTACGAGCAGTACTTC,CASRSGGPGTSAPTFYEQYF
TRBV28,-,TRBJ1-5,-,TGTGCCAGCAGTTCCGTAGCGGTCAGCTATAGCAATCAGCCCCAGCATTTT,CASSSVAVSYSNQPQHF
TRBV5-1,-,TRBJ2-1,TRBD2,TGCGCCAGCAGCTTGGCTCTAATAGCGGGGGAGGCATACAATGAGCAGTTCTTC,CASSLALIAGEAYNEQFF
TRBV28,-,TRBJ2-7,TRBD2,TGTGCCAGCAGTACCCTTTTCTCGACTAGCGGGAGGCACTCCTACGAGCAGTACTTC,CASSTLFSTSGRHSYEQYF
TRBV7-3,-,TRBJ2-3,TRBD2,TGTGCCAGCAGCCAAGAAATATTGCGGCGGGGGGGCCCGAATACGCAGTATTTT,CASSQEILRRGGPNTQYF
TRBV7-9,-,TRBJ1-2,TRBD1,TGTGCCAGCAGCTTAGGAGGGGGCGGATTATATGGCTACACCTTC,CASSLGGGGLYGYTF
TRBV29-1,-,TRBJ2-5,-,TGCAGCGTCCCGGGGGCAGGGGGATCTGTAGAGACCCAGTACTTC,CSVPGAGGSVETQYF
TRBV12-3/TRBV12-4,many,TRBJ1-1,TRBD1,TGTGCCAGCAGTATAGGACAGGTCACTGAAGCTTTCTTT,CASSIGQVTEAFF
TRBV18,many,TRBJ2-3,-,TGTGCCAGCTCCCCGGAGGGCAGCGCAGATACGCAGTATTTT,CASSPEGSADTQYF
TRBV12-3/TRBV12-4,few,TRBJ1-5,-,TGTGCCAGCAGTTTGACGTCGGTGAAGCCCCAGCATTTT,CASSLTSVKPQHF
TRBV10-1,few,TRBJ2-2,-,TGCGCCAGCAGTGAGTCGACTATGGGGAGGGAGCTGTTTTTT,CASSESTMGRELFF
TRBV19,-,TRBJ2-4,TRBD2,TGTGCCAGTAGTAACCCCGGAAGCGGGAGGCTAGCCAAAAACATTCAGTACTTC,CASSNPGSGRLAKNIQYF
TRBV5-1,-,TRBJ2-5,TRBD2,TGCGCCAGCAGCTTGGCACCGAGCGGGAAGCAAGAGACCCAGTACTTC,CASSLAPSGKQETQYF
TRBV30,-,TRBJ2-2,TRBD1,TGTGCCTGGGTCTTTGGGACAGGGGGCGTCGGGGAGCTGTTTTTT,CAWVFGTGGVGELFF
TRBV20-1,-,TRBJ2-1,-,TGCAGTGCCTGTCCCCCCTCCTACAATGAGCAGTTCTTC,CSACPPSYNEQFF
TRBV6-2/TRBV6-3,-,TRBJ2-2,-,TGTGCCAGCAGTAACCGGGGGCGGGGGAACACCGGGGAGCTGTTTTTT,CASSNRGRGNTGELFF
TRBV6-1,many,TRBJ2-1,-,TGTGCCAGCAGTATCGGCAATGAGCAGTTCTTC,CASSIGNEQFF
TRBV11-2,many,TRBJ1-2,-,TGTGCCAGCAGCTTGACAGGATATGGCTACACCTTC,CASSLTGYGYTF
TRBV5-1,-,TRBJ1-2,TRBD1,TGCGCCAGCAGCGTTTTAGGGACAGGCGCCCCTAACTATGGCTACACCTTC,CASSVLGTGAPNYGYTF
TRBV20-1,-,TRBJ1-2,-,TGCAGTGCTCCGGGGGGGGGTGCGGTCGACTATGGCTACACCTTC,CSAPGGGAVDYGYTF
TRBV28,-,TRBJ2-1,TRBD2,TGTGCCAGCAGGAACCTTAGCGGGAGAGGGCATGAGCAGTTCTTC,CASRNLSGRGHEQFF
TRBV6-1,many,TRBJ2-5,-,TGTGCCAGCAGACCCAGATCGAGGGGAATGGAGACCCAGTACTTC,CASRPRSRGMETQYF
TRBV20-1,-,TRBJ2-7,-,TGCAGTGCTAGAGATTTGGGGGTCTCCCTCTACGAGCAGTACTTC,CSARDLGVSLYEQYF
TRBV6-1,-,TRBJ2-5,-,TGTGCCAGCAGCTCCCAAGCTTACCGAGAGACCCAGTACTTC,CASSSQAYRETQYF
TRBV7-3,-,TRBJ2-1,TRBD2,TGTGCCAGCAGCCGCGAAGCTACTAGCGGGGGGAATGAGCAGTTCTTC,CASSREATSGGNEQFF
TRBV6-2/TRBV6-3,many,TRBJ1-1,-,TGTGCCAGCATCGAGGTCGGCACTGAAGCTTTCTTT,CASIEVGTEAFF
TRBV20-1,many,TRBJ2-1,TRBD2,TGCAGTGCTAGAGATCGGGCTAGCGGGAGCTCCTACAATGAGCAGTTCTTC,CSARDRASGSSYNEQFF
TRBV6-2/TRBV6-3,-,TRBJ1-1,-,TGTGCCAGCAGTTACGGGGGGACACCGAACACTGAAGCTTTCTTT,CASSYGGTPNTEAFF
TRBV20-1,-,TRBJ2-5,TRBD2,TGCAGTGCTACCCTTCCTAGCGGGAGATTGGGGGGGGAGACCCAGTACTTC,CSATLPSGRLGGETQYF
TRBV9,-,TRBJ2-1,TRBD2,TGTGCCAGCAGCGCGTCGAGCGGGGGGCACAATGAGCAGTTCTTC,CASSASSGGHNEQFF
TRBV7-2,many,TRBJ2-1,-,TGTGCCAGCAGCTTCCCCCCCAATGAGCAGTTCTTC,CASSFPPNEQFF
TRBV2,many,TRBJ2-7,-,TGTGCCAGCAGAGAACTAGACTACGAGCAGTACTTC,CASRELDYEQYF
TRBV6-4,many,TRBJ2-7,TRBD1,TGTGCCAGCAGCAATCCCAGAGGGACAGAGCACTACTACGAGCAGTACTTC,CASSNPRGTEHYYEQYF
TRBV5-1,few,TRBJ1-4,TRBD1,TGCGCCAGCAGATCAGGGGGTGGGGAAGAAAAACTGTTTTTT,CASRSGGGEEKLFF
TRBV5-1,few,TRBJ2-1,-,TGCGCCAGCAGCTTGGGTCACCCGAGCTCCTACAATGAGCAGTTCTTC,CASSLGHPSSYNEQFF
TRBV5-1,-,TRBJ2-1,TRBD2,TGCGCCAGCAGCTCGGGACTAGCGGATCCCAGTAATGAGCAGTTCTTC,CASSSGLADPSNEQFF
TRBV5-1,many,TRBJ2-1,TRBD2,TGCGCCAGCAGCCCAGGACTAGCGGTAAAGGGCTACAATGAGCAGTTCTTC,CASSPGLAVKGYNEQFF
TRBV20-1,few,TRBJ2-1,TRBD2,TGCAGTGCCGACGGACTAGCGGGAGGCTTGCATGAGCAGTTCTTC,CSADGLAGGLHEQFF
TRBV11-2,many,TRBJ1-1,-,TGTGCCAGCAGCTCATGGATCACTGAAGCTTTCTTT,CASSSWITEAFF